The clone carrying this TCR beta chain has a single count. Its antigen is still unknown. The CDR3 loop spans 14 amino acids. J gave up 2 bases and V 4 bases, and 3 bases lay outside the gene matches. Germline-derived CDR1 and CDR2 are SGHDT and YYEEEE. The sample comes from a study of shared clonotypes between healthy human individuals. CD45RO-negative, CCR7-selected cells formed the naive CD8 fraction, which excluded terminally differentiated effector memory CD45RA+ cells. The assay ran at deep level. Researchers divided each subset's genomic DNA evenly across several immunoSEQ plates. Assay used: immunoSEQ multiplex PCR; TCRdb lists only in-frame clones, some missing. The sample lists just over 2,000,000 clones, approximately 95% occurring once. Study-wide results and limits: Despite large depth, rarefaction showed incomplete sorted-subset sequencing.

The receptor was isolated from a man between 18 and 29 years old in good health. This chain links TRBV5-6 with TRBJ2-5, with 9 bases that match TRBD2. The sequencing input was naive CD8+ T cells sorted from blood. The CDR3 coding sequence is TGTGCCAGCAGCCAGACTAGCGGACAAGAGACCCAGTACTTC. It encodes CASSQTSGQETQYF. The full variable domain, rest sourced from reference TRBV5-6 and TRBJ2-5, is DAGVTQSPTHLIKTRGQQVTLRCSPKSGHDTVSWYQQALGQGPQFIFQYYEEEERQRGNFPDRFSGHQFPNYSSELNVNALLLGDSALYLCASSQTSGQETQYFGPGTRLLVL.